This T cell receptor (beta chain) was retrieved from a study of T cell repertoires in cytomegalovirus infection. Study-level background: Well-studied HLA-B-restricted CMV epitopes were used in the study alongside recently identified HLA-C-restricted ones. Indications of both CMV infection and matching HLA type were provided by public TCR beta signatures. Whole-study findings and limits: HLA-C-restricted CMV clonotypes gave the most frequent clonotype in two of eight donors.

This CDR3 spans 14 amino acids. Germline CDR1 and CDR2: SGHNT and YENEEA. V shed 4 bases and J 4 bases; nucleotides not matched to a gene: 4. TCRdb recomputed calls from the reads with MiXCR, one row per CDR3 protein. Among 450,000 to 550,000 distinct CDR3 sequences, 40% to 50% were seen once, and the ten largest hold just under 45%. On this clonotype: The antigen is unknown.

The V gene is TRBV11-3, the J gene TRBJ2-1; 7 bases fit TRBD2. The sample consisted of cultured PBMCs, taken from culture after CMV antigen stimulation. The receptor's source is a human donor in good health (CMV status not recorded). Some clones in this sample may be carry-over from other donors' samples. CDR3 loop: CASSSGTIYNEQFF. The CDR3 DNA is TGTGCCAGCAGCTCCGGGACTATATACAATGAGCAGTTCTTC.